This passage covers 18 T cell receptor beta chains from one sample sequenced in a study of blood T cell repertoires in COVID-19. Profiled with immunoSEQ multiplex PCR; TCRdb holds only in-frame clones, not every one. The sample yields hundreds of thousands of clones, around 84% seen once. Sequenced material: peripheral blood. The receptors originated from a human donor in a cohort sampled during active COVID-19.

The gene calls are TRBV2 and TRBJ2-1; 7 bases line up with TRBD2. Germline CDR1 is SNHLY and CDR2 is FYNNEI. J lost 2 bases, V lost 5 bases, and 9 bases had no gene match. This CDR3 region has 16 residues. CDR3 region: CASSPGEGGPYNEQFF. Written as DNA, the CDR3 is TGTGCCAGCAGTCCGGGGGAGGGCGGACCCTACAATGAGCAGTTCTTC.

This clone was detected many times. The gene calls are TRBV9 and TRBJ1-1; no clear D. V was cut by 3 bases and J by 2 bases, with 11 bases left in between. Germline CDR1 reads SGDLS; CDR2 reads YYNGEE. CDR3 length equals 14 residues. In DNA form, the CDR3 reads TGTGCCAGCAGCGAGGAGGTCCATAACACTGAAGCTTTCTTT. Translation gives CASSEEVHNTEAFF.

The CDR3 sequence: CASSLFRASTDTQYF. CDR3 bases: TGTGCCAGCAGCTTATTCAGGGCTAGCACAGATACGCAGTATTTT. This sequence joins TRBV7-2 and TRBJ2-3; D might be TRBD1 (5 bases). V lost 2 bases, J lost 0 bases, and 9 bases lay in between. CDR1 and CDR2 from the germline V gene are SGHTA and FQGNSA. CDR3 size: 15 residues.

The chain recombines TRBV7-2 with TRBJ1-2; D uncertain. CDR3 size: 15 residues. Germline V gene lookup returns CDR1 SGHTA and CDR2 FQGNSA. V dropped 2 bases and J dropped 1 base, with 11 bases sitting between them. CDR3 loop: CASSLSTEHNYGYTF. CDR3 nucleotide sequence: TGTGCCAGCAGCTTATCCACGGAGCATAACTATGGCTACACCTTC. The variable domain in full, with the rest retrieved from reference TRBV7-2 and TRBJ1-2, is GAGVSQSPSNKVTEKGKDVELRCDPISGHTALYWYRQSLGQGLEFLIYFQGNSAPDKSGLPSDRFSAERTGGSVSTLTIQRTQQEDSAVYLCASSLSTEHNYGYTFGSGTRLTVV.

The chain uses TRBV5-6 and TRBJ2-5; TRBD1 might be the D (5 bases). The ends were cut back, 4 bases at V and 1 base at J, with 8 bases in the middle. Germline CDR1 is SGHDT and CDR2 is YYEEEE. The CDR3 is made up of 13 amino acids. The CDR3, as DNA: TGTGCCAGCAGCCAGGACACCCAAGAGACCCAGTACTTC. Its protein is CASSQDTQETQYF.

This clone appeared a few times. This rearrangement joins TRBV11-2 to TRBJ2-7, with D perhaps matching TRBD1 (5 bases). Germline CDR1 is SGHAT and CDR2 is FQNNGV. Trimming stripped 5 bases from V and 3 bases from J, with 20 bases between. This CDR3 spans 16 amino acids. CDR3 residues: CASSPPGDSSVYEQYF. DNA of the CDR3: TGTGCCAGCAGCCCCCCCGGAGACAGTTCGGTCTACGAGCAGTACTTC.

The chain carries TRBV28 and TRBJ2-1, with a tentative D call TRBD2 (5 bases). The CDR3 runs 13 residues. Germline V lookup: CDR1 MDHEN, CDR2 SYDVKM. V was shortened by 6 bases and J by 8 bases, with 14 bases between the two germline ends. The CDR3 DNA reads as TGTGCCAGCAGACTCGGGGTTAGGGATGAGCAGTTCTTC. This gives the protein CASRLGVRDEQFF. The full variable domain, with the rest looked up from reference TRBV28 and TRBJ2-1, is DVKVTQSSRYLVKRTGEKVFLECVQDMDHENMFWYRQDPGLGLRLIYFSYDVKMKEKGDIPEGYSVSREKKERFSLILESASTNQTSMYLCASRLGVRDEQFFGPGTRLTVL.

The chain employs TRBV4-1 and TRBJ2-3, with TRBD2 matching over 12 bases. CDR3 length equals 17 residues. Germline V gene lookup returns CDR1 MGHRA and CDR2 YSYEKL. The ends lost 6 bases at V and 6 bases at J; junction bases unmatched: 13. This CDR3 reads CASRPGALTSGGDTQYF. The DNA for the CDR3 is TGCGCCAGCAGACCCGGGGCCCTAACTAGCGGGGGGGATACGCAGTATTTT.

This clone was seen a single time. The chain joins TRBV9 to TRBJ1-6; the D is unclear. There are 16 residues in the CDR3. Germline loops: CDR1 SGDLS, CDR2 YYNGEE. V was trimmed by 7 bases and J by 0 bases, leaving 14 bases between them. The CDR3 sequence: CASARSEGSYNSPLHF. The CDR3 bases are TGTGCCAGCGCCAGGTCCGAGGGCTCCTATAATTCACCCCTCCACTTT.

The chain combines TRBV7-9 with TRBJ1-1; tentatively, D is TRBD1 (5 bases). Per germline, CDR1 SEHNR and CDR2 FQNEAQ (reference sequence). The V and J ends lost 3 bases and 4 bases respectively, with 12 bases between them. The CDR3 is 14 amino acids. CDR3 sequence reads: CASSFEDMATEAFF. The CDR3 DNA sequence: TGTGCCAGCAGCTTCGAGGACATGGCCACTGAAGCTTTCTTT.

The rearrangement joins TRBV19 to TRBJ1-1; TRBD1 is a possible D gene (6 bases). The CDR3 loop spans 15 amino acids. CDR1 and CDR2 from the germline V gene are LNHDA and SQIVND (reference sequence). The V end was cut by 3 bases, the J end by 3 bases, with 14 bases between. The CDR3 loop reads CASSMNRVLDTEAFF. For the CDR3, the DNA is TGTGCCAGTAGTATGAACAGGGTTTTGGACACTGAAGCTTTCTTT.

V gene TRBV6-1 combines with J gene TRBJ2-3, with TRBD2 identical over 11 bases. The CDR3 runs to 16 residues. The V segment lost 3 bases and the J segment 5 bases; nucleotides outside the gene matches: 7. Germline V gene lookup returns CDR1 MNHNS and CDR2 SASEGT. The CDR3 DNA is TGTGCCAGCAGTGATCTAGCGGGAGGAGGAGAAGATACGCAGTATTTT. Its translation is CASSDLAGGGEDTQYF.

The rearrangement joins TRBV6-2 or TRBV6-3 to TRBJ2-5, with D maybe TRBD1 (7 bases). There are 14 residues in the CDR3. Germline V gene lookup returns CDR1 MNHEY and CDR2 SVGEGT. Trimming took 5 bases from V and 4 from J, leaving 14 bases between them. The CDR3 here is CASSTTRGPETQYF. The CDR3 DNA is TGTGCCAGCAGTACGACTAGGGGGCCAGAGACCCAGTACTTC.

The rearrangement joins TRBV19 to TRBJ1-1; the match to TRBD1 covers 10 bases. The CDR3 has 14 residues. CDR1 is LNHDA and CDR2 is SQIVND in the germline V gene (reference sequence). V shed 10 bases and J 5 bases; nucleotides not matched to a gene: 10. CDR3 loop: CATRTGGPLTEAFF. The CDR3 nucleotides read TGTGCCACCCGGACAGGGGGACCGTTGACTGAAGCTTTCTTT.

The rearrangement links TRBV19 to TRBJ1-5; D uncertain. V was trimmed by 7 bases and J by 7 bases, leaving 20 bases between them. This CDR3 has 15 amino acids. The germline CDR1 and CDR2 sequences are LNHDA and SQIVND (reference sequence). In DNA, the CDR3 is TGTGCCAGTATAGAGGCGACTCCCGGAGGGCAGCCCCAGCATTTT. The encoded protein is CASIEATPGGQPQHF.

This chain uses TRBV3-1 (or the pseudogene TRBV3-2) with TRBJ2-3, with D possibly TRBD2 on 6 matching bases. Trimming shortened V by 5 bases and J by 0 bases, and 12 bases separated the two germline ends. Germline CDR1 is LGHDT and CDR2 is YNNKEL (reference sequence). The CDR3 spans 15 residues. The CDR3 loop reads CASSSSGTSTDTQYF. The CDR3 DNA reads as TGTGCCAGCAGCTCCTCCGGGACTAGCACAGATACGCAGTATTTT.

CDR3 nucleotides: TGTGCCATCGCCGGCGGCGCAAGCCTAAACTATGGCTACACCTTC. This codes for CAIAGGASLNYGYTF. V is TRBV28 and J is TRBJ1-2; D remains unclear. V lost 10 bases and J lost 2, with 20 bases in between. From germline, CDR1 is MDHEN and CDR2 SYDVKM. CDR3 length: 15 amino acids.

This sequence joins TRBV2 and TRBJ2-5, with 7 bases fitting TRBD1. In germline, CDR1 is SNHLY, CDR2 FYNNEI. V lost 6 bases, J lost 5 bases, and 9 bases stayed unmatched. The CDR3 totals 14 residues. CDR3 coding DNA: TGTGCCAGCAGCTCTACAGGGGTAAGGGAGACCCAGTACTTC. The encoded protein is CASSSTGVRETQYF.